In its sample, the clone carrying this T cell receptor beta chain was seen many times. This sample's time point: patch test 2, 6 weeks after DPC sensitization. The treatment here: therapeutic diphenylcyclopropenone sensitization with weekly scalp DPC. Total RNA extraction was carried out from unfractionated whole blood. Original methodology: Sampled TCR counts reached a median of roughly 98,000 per sample, with values ranging from about 23,224 to 700,000. TCRdb processed the RACE reads anew with MiXCR; each CDR3 protein has one entry. The V and J calls, along with clone size, are taken from TCRdb and not from the paper's own processing. Of about 350,000 distinct CDR3 sequences in the sample, just under 6.5% were seen once. These data are taken from a study of human T cells and chemical hapten exposure. For the study at large: On the upper back, patch tests were applied with 0.01% DPC and read at 6 days. Chiefly women, the patients showed alopecia areata, totalis or universalis.

The CDR3 is 14 residues long. Germline V gene data show CDR1 as MNHEY and CDR2 as SVGEGT. V gave up 6 bases and J gave up 7 bases, with 13 bases separating them. This clonotype was obtained from a woman under 30 with alopecia areata. Some clones in this sample may be carry-over from other donors' samples. The chain couples TRBV6-2 or TRBV6-3 to TRBJ1-6; D possibly corresponds to TRBD1 (6 bases). The sample was whole blood, taken in connection with sensitization to the hapten diphenylcyclopropenone (DPC). The CDR3 is CASRAGQPNSPLHF. The CDR3 DNA reads as TGTGCCAGCAGGGCCGGACAGCCGAATTCACCCCTCCACTTT.